This T cell receptor (beta chain) was recovered during a study of T cell responses to AZD1222 COVID-19 vaccine. Points from the study as a whole: Once two AZD1222 doses were given, Spike-specific TCR breadth and depth went up. Among vaccine-associated CD4 TCRs, coverage spanned spike, with dominance at 160-218 and 743-854. Reportedly, nearly half of unique spike TCRs recognized epitopes outside B.1.351/B.1.1.7 mutations. The donor cohort was predominantly white British with a female majority, and clonal diversity may have been underestimated.

Measured with immunoSEQ multiplex PCR; TCRdb has only the in-frame clones, and not every one. The repertoire includes 97,000 or so clones, less than 90% of them detected once, and more than 15% sits in the top ten. About this clone: Its cognate antigen is unknown.

The CDR3 totals 17 residues. V lost 0 bases and J lost 7; bases outside the gene matches: 14. This clonotype originated in an adult in good health. The chain combines TRBV23-1 with TRBJ1-2; TRBD1 matches at 7 bases. TRBV23-1 is an open reading frame, and its role is uncertain. Source: peripheral blood, taken on day 0 of AZD1222 vaccination. DNA for the CDR3: TGCGCCAGCAGTCAATCGTGTACAGGGGTCCCTTTTGGTGGCTACACCTTC. Protein: CASSQSCTGVPFGGYTF.